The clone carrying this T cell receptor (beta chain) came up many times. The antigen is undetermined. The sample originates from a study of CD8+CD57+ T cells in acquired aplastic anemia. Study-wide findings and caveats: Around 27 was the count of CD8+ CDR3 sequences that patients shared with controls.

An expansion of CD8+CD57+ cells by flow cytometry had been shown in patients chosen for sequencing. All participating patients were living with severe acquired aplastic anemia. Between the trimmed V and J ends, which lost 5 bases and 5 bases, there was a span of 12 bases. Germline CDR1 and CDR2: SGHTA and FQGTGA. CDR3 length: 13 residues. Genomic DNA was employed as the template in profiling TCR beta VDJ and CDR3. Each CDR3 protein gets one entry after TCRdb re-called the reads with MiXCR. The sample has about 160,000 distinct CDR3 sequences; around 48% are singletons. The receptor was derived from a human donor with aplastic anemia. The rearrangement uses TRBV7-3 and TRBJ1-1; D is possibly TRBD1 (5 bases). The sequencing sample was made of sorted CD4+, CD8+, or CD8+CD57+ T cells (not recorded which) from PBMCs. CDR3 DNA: TGTGCCAGCAGCGCCGATGGGGGGACTGAAGCTTTCTTT. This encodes CASSADGGTEAFF.